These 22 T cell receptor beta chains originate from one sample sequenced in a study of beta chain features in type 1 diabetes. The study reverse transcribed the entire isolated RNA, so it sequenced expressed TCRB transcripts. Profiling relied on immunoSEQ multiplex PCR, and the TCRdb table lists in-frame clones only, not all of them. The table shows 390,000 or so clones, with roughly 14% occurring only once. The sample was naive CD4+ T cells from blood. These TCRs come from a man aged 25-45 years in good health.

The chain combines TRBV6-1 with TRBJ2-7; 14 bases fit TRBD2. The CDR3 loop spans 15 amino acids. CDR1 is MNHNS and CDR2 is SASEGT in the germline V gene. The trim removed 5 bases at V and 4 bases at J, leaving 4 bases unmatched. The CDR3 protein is CASSQGLAGAYEQYV. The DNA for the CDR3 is TGTGCCAGCAGTCAGGGACTAGCGGGAGCTTACGAGCAGTACGTC.

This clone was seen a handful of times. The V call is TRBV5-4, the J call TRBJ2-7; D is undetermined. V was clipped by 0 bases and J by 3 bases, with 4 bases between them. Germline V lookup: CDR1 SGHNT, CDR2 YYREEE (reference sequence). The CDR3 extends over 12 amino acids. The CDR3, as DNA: TGTGCCAGCAGCTTGGACAACTACGAGCAGTACGTC. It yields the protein CASSLDNYEQYV.

The CDR3 DNA is TGTGCCATCCAAAGAGCGGGAGAGAACACCGGGGAGCTGTTTTTT. This translates into CAIQRAGENTGELFF. The J gene is TRBJ2-2, the V gene TRBV10-3, with TRBD2 identical over 8 bases. CDR3 length: 15 residues. V trimming: 8 bases; J trimming: 1 base; junction bases outside the gene matches: 6. The V gene's germline CDR1 is ENHRY and CDR2 SYGVKD.

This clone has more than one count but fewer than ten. In nucleotides, the CDR3 is TGTGCCTGGAGTATCTTTAGTAGCCCCAAAAACATTCAGTACTTC. This translates into CAWSIFSSPKNIQYF. This rearrangement joins TRBV30 to TRBJ2-4; no firm D call. Germline V gene sequence: CDR1 GTSNPN, CDR2 SVGIG (reference sequence). V was trimmed by 2 bases and J by 2 bases, leaving 13 bases between them. This CDR3 has 15 amino acids.

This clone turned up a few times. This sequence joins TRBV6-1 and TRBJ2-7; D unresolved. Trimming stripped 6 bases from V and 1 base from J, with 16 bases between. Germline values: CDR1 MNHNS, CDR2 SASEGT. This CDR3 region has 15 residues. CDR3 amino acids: CASRALGRASYEQYV. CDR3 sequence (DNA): TGTGCCAGCAGGGCCCTCGGCAGAGCTTCCTACGAGCAGTACGTC.

The CDR3 region has the DNA TGTGCCAGCAGTGATTCAATGCAGGGATATAATGAAAAACTGTTTTTT. Residues: CASSDSMQGYNEKLFF. The chain carries TRBV25-1 and TRBJ1-4; D possibly corresponds to TRBD1 (5 bases). V was shortened by 3 bases and J by 4 bases, with 15 bases between the two germline ends. The CDR3 covers 16 residues. Germline CDR1 reads MGHDK; CDR2 reads SYGVNS. Full variable domain (remainder filled in from reference TRBV25-1 and TRBJ1-4): EADIYQTPRYLVIGTGKKITLECSQTMGHDKMYWYQQDPGMELHLIHYSYGVNSTEKGDLSSESTVSRIRTEHFPLTLESARPSHTSQYLCASSDSMQGYNEKLFFGSGTQLSVL.

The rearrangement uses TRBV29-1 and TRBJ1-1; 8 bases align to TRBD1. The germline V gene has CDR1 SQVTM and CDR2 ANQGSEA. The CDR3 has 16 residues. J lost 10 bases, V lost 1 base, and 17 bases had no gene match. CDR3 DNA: TGCAGCGTTGAAGGGGGGACAGGTAGCTTCGGTTTGATAGCTTTCTTT. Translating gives CSVEGGTGSFGLIAFF.

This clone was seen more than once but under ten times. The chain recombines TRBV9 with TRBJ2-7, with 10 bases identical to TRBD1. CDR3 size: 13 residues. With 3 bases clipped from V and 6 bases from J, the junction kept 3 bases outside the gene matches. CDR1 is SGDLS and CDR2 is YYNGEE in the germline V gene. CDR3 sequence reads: CASSARDRGEQYF. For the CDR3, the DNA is TGTGCCAGCAGCGCCAGGGACAGGGGCGAGCAGTACTTC. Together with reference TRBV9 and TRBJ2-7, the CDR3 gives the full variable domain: DSGVTQTPKHLITATGQRVTLRCSPRSGDLSVYWYQQSLDQGLQFLIQYYNGEERAKGNILERFSAQQFPDLHSELNLSSLELGDSALYFCASSARDRGEQYFGPGTRLTVT.

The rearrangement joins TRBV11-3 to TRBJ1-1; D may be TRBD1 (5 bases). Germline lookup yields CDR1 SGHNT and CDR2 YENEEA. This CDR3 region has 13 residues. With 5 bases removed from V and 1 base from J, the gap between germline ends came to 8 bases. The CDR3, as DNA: TGTGCCAGCAGCCGACAGAGGAACACTGAAGCTTTCTTT. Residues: CASSRQRNTEAFF.

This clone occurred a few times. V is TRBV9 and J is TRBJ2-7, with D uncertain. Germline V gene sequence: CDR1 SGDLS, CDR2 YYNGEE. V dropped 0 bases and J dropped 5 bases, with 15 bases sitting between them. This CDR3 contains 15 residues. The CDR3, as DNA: TGTGCCAGCAGCGTAGGGGGTGGCAGAGGAGACGAGCAGTACTTC. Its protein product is CASSVGGGRGDEQYF. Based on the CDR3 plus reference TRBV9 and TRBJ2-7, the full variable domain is DSGVTQTPKHLITATGQRVTLRCSPRSGDLSVYWYQQSLDQGLQFLIQYYNGEERAKGNILERFSAQQFPDLHSELNLSSLELGDSALYFCASSVGGGRGDEQYFGPGTRLTVT.

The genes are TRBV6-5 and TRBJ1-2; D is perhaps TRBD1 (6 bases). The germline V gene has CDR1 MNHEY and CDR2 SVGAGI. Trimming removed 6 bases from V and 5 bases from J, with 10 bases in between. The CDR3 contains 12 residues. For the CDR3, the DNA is TGTGCCAGCAGGGACAGCCTTTATGGCTACACCTTC. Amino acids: CASRDSLYGYTF.

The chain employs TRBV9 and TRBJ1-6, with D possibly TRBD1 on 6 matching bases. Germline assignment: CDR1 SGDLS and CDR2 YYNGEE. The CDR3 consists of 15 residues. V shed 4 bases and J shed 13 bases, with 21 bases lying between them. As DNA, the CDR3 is TGTGCCAGCAGCTCCCTCGGGGGCCCCGGCGAGCCCCTCCACTTT. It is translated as CASSSLGGPGEPLHF.

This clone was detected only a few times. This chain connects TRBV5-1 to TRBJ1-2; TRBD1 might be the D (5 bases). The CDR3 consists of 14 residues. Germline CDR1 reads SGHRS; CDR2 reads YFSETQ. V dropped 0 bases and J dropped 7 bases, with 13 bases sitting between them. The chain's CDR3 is CASSLVEGSGGYTF. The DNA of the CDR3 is TGCGCCAGCAGCTTGGTCGAGGGGAGCGGTGGCTACACCTTC. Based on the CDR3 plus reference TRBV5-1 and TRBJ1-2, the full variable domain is KAGVTQTPRYLIKTRGQQVTLSCSPISGHRSVSWYQQTPGQGLQFLFEYFSETQRNKGNFPGRFSGRQFSNSRSEMNVSTLELGDSALYLCASSLVEGSGGYTFGSGTRLTVV.

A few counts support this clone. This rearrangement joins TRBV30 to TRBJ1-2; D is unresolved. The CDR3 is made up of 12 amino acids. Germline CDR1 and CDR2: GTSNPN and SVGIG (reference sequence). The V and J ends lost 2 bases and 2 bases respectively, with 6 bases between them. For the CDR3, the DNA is TGTGCCTGGAGTCTGATAAACTATGGCTACACCTTC. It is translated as CAWSLINYGYTF.

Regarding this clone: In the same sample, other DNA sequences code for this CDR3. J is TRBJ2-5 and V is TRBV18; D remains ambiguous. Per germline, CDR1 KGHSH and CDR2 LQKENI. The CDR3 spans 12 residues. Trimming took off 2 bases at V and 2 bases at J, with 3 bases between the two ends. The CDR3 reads CASSPEQETQYF. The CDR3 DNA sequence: TGTGCCAGCTCACCAGAACAAGAGACCCAGTACTTC. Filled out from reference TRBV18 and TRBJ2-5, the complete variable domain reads NAGVMQNPRHLVRRRGQEARLRCSPMKGHSHVYWYRQLPEEGLKFMVYLQKENIIDESGMPKERFSAEFPKEGPSILRIQQVVRGDSAAYFCASSPEQETQYFGPGTRLLVL.

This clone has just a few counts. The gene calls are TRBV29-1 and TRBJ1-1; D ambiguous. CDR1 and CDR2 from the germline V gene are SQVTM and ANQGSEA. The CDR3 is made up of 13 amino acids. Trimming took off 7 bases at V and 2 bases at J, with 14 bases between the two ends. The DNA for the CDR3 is TGCAGCGGGGGTCGAAGACTAAACACTGAAGCTTTCTTT. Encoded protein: CSGGRRLNTEAFF.

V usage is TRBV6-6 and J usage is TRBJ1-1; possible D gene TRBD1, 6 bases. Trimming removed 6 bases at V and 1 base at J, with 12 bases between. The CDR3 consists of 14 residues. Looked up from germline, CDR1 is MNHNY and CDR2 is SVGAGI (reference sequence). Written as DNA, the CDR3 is TGTGCCAGCAGGGCAGGGGCGGCGAACACTGAAGCTTTCTTT. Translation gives CASRAGAANTEAFF.

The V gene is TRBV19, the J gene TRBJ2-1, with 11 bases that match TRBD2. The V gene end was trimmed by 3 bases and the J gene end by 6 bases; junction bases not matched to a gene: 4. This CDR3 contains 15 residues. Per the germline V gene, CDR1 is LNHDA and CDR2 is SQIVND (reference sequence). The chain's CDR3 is CASSIVAGGGNEQFF. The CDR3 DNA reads TGTGCCAGTAGTATTGTAGCGGGAGGGGGCAATGAGCAGTTCTTC.

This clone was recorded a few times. The CDR3 protein is CASTQWGGQETQYF. As DNA, the CDR3 is TGTGCCAGCACCCAATGGGGGGGGCAAGAGACCCAGTACTTC. The rearrangement joins TRBV7-2 to TRBJ2-5, with TRBD2 matching 7 bases. Germline V gene data show CDR1 as SGHTA and CDR2 as FQGNSA. V lost 7 bases to trimming and J lost 2 bases; unmatched junction nucleotides: 7. This CDR3 has 14 amino acids.

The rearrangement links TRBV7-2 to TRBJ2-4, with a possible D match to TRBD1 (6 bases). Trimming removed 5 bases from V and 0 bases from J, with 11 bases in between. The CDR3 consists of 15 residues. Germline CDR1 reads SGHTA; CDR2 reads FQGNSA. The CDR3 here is CASSGTSVAKNIQYF. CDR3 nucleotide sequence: TGTGCCAGCAGCGGGACAAGTGTAGCCAAAAACATTCAGTACTTC.

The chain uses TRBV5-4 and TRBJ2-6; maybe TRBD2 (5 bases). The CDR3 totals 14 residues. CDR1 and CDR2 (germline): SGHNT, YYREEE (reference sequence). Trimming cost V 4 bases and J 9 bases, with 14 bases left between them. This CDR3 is CASSPQRRDNVLTF. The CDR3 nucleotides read TGTGCCAGCAGCCCTCAGCGCCGGGACAACGTCCTGACTTTC.

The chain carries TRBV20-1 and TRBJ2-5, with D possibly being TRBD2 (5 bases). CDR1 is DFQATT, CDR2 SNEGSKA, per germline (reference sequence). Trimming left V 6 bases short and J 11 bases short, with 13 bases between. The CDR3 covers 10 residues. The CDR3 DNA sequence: TGCAGTGCACCACTAGTAACTCAGTACTTC. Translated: CSAPLVTQYF.